A selection of T cell receptor beta chains follows, all from one sample in a study of T-cell reconstitution after alpha-beta-depleted transplantation in children. TCRdb re-derived calls from the PCR reads in MiXCR, one entry per CDR3 protein. Of approximately 190,000 distinct CDR3 sequences listed, approximately 8.4% were seen once; the top ten hold about 40%. Sequenced material: PBMCs, mostly from graft donor cells, taken 360 days after TCRalphabeta/CD19-depleted stem cell transplant. These receptor sequences come from a male patient aged 2 to 10 who had a stem cell transplant for acute myeloid leukemia, so the T cells may come from the graft donor. Each CDR3 is given with its conserved first and last residue. Each record gives: clone size, V gene, D gene, J gene, CDR3 protein, CDR3 DNA. D genes are given only for firm matches. Size is stated for part of the rows, as once, few or many counts, or as a class when the clone is expanded.

>NA|TRBV7-9|NA|TRBJ2-5
CASSLDGYKTQETQYF
TGTGCCAGCAGCTTGGACGGCTACAAGACCCAAGAGACCCAGTACTTC
>NA|TRBV6-5|TRBD1|TRBJ1-2
CASSYGQGDYGYTF
TGTGCCAGCAGTTACGGACAGGGGGACTATGGCTACACCTTC
>few|TRBV20-1|NA|TRBJ2-3
CSASPLTDTQYF
TGCAGTGCTAGCCCTTTGACAGATACGCAGTATTTT
>NA|TRBV7-6|NA|TRBJ1-4
CASSSTLGKLFF
TGTGCCAGCAGCTCAACCCTCGGAAAACTGTTTTTT
>NA|TRBV5-1|NA|TRBJ2-1
CASSGGPRGYNEQFF
TGCGCCAGCAGTGGGGGGCCCAGGGGCTACAATGAGCAGTTCTTC
>many|TRBV25-1|TRBD1|TRBJ2-3
CASSDLRTGSDTQYF
TGTGCCAGCAGTGACCTTAGGACAGGGTCAGATACGCAGTATTTT
>many|TRBV14|TRBD1|TRBJ2-2
CASSQSIVHEGAGAGELFF
TGTGCCAGCAGCCAATCAATCGTGCATGAGGGGGCTGGCGCCGGGGAGCTGTTTTTT
>NA|TRBV4-3|NA|TRBJ1-6
CASSQEIGEPYNSPLHF
TGCGCCAGCAGCCAAGAAATCGGGGAACCCTATAATTCACCCCTCCACTTT
>NA|TRBV5-1|NA|TRBJ1-1
CASSLVGGDTEAFF
TGCGCCAGCAGCTTGGTCGGAGGGGACACTGAAGCTTTCTTT
>NA|TRBV7-2|NA|TRBJ2-3
CASSLSEAAVVDTQYF
TGTGCCAGCAGCTTAAGTGAAGCGGCGGTGGTGGATACGCAGTATTTT
>many|TRBV28|NA|TRBJ2-2
CASGQSANTGELFF
TGTGCCTCAGGGCAGTCCGCGAACACCGGGGAGCTGTTTTTT
>many|TRBV4-2|NA|TRBJ1-1
CASSQDVGTPEEAFF
TGTGCCAGCAGCCAAGACGTTGGGACTCCCGAGGAAGCTTTCTTT
>NA|TRBV10-3|TRBD1|TRBJ1-1
CATISGTGDEAFF
TGTGCCACTATTTCCGGGACAGGGGATGAAGCTTTCTTT
>many|TRBV9|NA|TRBJ2-1
CASSVSPRDPGFF
TGTGCCAGCAGCGTGAGCCCACGGGACCCGGGGTTCTTC
>many|TRBV29-1|NA|TRBJ1-3
CSVVPERGTSGNTIYF
TGCAGCGTTGTACCGGAAAGGGGGACCTCTGGAAACACCATATATTTT
>few|TRBV20-1|NA|TRBJ2-1
CSARRGSNNEQFF
TGCAGTGCTAGACGAGGGAGTAACAATGAGCAGTTCTTC
>NA|TRBV11-1|TRBD1|TRBJ1-2
CASSPIWDRIMINYGYTF
TGTGCCAGCAGCCCTATATGGGACAGGATTATGATAAACTATGGCTACACCTTC
>many|TRBV3-1|NA|TRBJ2-1
CASSRRGGGAYNEQFF
TGTGCCAGCAGCCGCAGAGGAGGGGGGGCCTACAATGAGCAGTTCTTC
>NA|TRBV3-1|TRBD2|TRBJ2-2
CASSRDREGLNTGELFF
TGTGCCAGCAGCCGGGACCGGGAGGGGTTAAACACCGGGGAGCTGTTTTTT
>NA|TRBV5-1|NA|TRBJ2-3
CASSLEVDGDIGTDTQYF
TGCGCCAGCAGCTTGGAGGTTGACGGTGATATAGGCACAGATACGCAGTATTTT
>many|TRBV12-3/TRBV12-4|NA|TRBJ2-7
CASSLVGYFPYEQYF
TGTGCCAGCAGTTTAGTGGGATATTTCCCCTACGAGCAGTACTTC
>few|TRBV5-1|TRBD1|TRBJ2-5
CASSSTGAQETQYF
TGCGCCAGCAGCTCCACAGGGGCTCAAGAGACCCAGTACTTC
>NA|TRBV4-1|NA|TRBJ2-7
CASSQVGLSYEQYF
TGCGCCAGCAGCCAAGTCGGCCTCAGCTACGAGCAGTACTTC
>few|TRBV18|NA|TRBJ2-5
CASSPPVGLGETQYF
TGTGCCAGCTCACCACCGGTCGGGCTTGGAGAGACCCAGTACTTC
>NA|TRBV12-3/TRBV12-4|TRBD2|TRBJ2-1
CASSFTTGGSYNEQFF
TGTGCCAGCAGTTTTACCACAGGCGGGAGCTACAATGAGCAGTTCTTC
>NA|TRBV10-3|NA|TRBJ2-7
CAISESTRVYEQYF
TGTGCCATCAGTGAGTCGACTCGAGTTTACGAGCAGTACTTC
>many|TRBV7-2|TRBD1|TRBJ2-4
CASSLSFGTGTWVAKNIQYF
TGTGCCAGCAGCTTATCCTTCGGGACAGGGACTTGGGTCGCCAAAAACATTCAGTACTTC
>many|TRBV5-1|NA|TRBJ2-1
CASSRSVRVNEQFF
TGCGCCAGCAGCCGGTCGGTCAGGGTCAATGAGCAGTTCTTC
>NA|TRBV19|NA|TRBJ2-6
CASSIGAFGANVLTF
TGTGCCAGTAGTATAGGAGCCTTTGGGGCCAACGTCCTGACTTTC
>few|TRBV7-9|NA|TRBJ1-1
CASSSTGWPEAFF
TGTGCCAGCAGCTCAACAGGGTGGCCTGAAGCTTTCTTT
>many|TRBV20-1|NA|TRBJ2-3
CSAREVRDEASTDTQYF
TGCAGTGCTAGAGAAGTCCGGGACGAGGCTAGCACAGATACGCAGTATTTT
>many|TRBV15|NA|TRBJ2-2
CATSRDILQNTGELFF
TGTGCCACCAGCAGAGATATCTTACAGAACACCGGGGAGCTGTTTTTT
>few|TRBV14|NA|TRBJ1-3
CASQADFYSGNTIYF
TGTGCCAGTCAAGCCGACTTCTACTCTGGAAACACCATATATTTT
>few|TRBV12-3/TRBV12-4|TRBD1|TRBJ1-6
CASSSEGTVYNSPLHF
TGTGCCAGCAGTTCGGAAGGGACAGTCTATAATTCACCCCTCCACTTT
>NA|TRBV20-1|TRBD2|TRBJ2-3
CSASRLADTDTQYF
TGCAGTGCTAGTCGTCTAGCGGACACAGATACGCAGTATTTT
>NA|TRBV6-6|NA|TRBJ2-5
CASSLRFQETQNF
TGTGCCAGCAGTTTACGTTTTCAAGAGACCCAGAACTTC
>many|TRBV5-5|TRBD2|TRBJ2-3
CASSSRLAGDITDTQYF
TGTGCCAGCAGCTCTCGACTAGCGGGGGACATCACAGATACGCAGTATTTT
>many|TRBV29-1|TRBD1|TRBJ1-1
CSVAAGGMNTEAFF
TGCAGCGTTGCTGCAGGGGGTATGAACACTGAAGCTTTCTTT
>NA|TRBV20-1|NA|TRBJ1-1
CSARIGGPVTEAFF
TGCAGTGCTAGAATCGGGGGGCCAGTAACTGAAGCTTTCTTT
>few|TRBV20-1|TRBD2|TRBJ2-5
CSGVAGGVETQYF
TGCAGTGGGGTAGCGGGAGGGGTAGAGACCCAGTACTTC
>NA|TRBV24-1|TRBD2|TRBJ2-1
CATSDHINLAGAYNEQFF
TGTGCCACCAGTGACCACATCAATCTAGCGGGGGCTTACAATGAGCAGTTCTTC
>NA|TRBV5-1|NA|TRBJ1-1
CASRRQENTEAFF
TGCGCCAGCAGGAGACAGGAAAACACTGAAGCTTTCTTT
>many|TRBV7-9|NA|TRBJ2-5
CASSLDRETQYF
TGTGCCAGCAGCCTTGACAGGGAGACCCAGTACTTC
>NA|TRBV7-2|NA|TRBJ1-1
CASSLALGGYTEAFF
TGTGCCAGCAGCTTAGCGCTGGGAGGGTACACTGAAGCTTTCTTT
>few|TRBV11-2|NA|TRBJ2-2
CASSSHLGGRGLANTGELFF
TGTGCCAGCAGCTCCCATTTAGGGGGGCGCGGGCTAGCGAACACCGGGGAGCTGTTTTTT
>many|TRBV6-5|NA|TRBJ2-5
CASSYSIGGLGETQYF
TGTGCCAGCAGTTACTCGATTGGTGGGTTGGGGGAGACCCAGTACTTC
>NA|TRBV11-2|NA|TRBJ2-5
CASSSTVRLETQYF
TGTGCCAGCAGCTCGACAGTCAGATTAGAGACCCAGTACTTC
>few|TRBV9|TRBD2|TRBJ2-2
CASSVGLAGSANTGELFF
TGTGCCAGCAGCGTAGGACTAGCGGGGAGCGCGAACACCGGGGAGCTGTTTTTT
>NA|TRBV4-3|NA|TRBJ1-6
CASSQDRGGSPLHF
TGCGCCAGCAGCCAAGACAGGGGAGGCTCACCCCTCCACTTT
>NA|TRBV28|TRBD1|TRBJ2-7
CASSLMGQGYEQYF
TGTGCCAGCAGTTTGATGGGACAGGGCTACGAGCAGTACTTC
>many|TRBV5-1|NA|TRBJ2-4
CASSLDREGNIQYF
TGCGCCAGCAGCTTGGACAGGGAGGGAAACATTCAGTACTTC
>NA|TRBV29-1|TRBD1|TRBJ1-1
CSGGQGLQAFF
TGCAGCGGAGGACAGGGGCTACAAGCTTTCTTT
>NA|TRBV6-5|NA|TRBJ2-7
CASSYSYSSYEQYF
TGTGCCAGCAGTTACTCTTACAGCTCCTACGAGCAGTACTTC
>NA|TRBV4-3|TRBD1|TRBJ1-5
CASSQDTGGQPQHF
TGCGCCAGCAGCCAAGACACAGGGGGCCAGCCCCAGCATTTT
>many|TRBV10-3|NA|TRBJ2-1
CAISEQNYNEQFF
TGTGCCATCAGTGAACAAAACTACAATGAGCAGTTCTTC
>NA|TRBV12-3/TRBV12-4|TRBD2|TRBJ2-5
CASSWTLAGVQETQYF
TGTGCCAGCAGCTGGACTCTAGCGGGGGTCCAAGAGACCCAGTACTTC
>few|TRBV5-1|NA|TRBJ1-1
CASSLGPPARSVEAFF
TGCGCCAGCAGCTTGGGACCCCCCGCGAGGAGCGTTGAAGCTTTCTTT
>many|TRBV12-3/TRBV12-4|NA|TRBJ2-3
CASSLAVRTDTQYF
TGTGCCAGCAGTTTAGCGGTACGCACAGATACGCAGTATTTT